This note documents a single T cell receptor (beta chain) sequence. A few counts support this clone. Its antigen is currently not known. Per-base qualities were not stored, and no clone one base away is much larger. No immune events, such as infections, were documented for the healthy donors during the collection period. Healthy-donor blood repertoires served as a training cohort to calibrate time-dependent variance in a beta-binomial model of T-cell clone differential abundance. The training cohort included around ten healthy donors, of whom 3 were female and 7 were male. The donors were between roughly 25 and 70 years old, with an average age of about 45 years. Obtained from a commercial supplier, whole blood was collected from each healthy donor at three time points set around two weeks apart. For immunosequencing, genomic DNA was extracted from whole blood that had not been sorted. Including the terminal cysteine and phenylalanine, the CDR3 comprises 12 residues. Only CDR3 DNA remains: 36 bases, in frame from the first base. Trimming at the junction amounts to 3 bases on V and 11 bases on J, and the germline ends lie 15 bases apart. Sequences SGHNT (CDR1) and YYREEE (CDR2) are obtained from the germline V gene (reference sequence).

This entry is derived from a study of identifying expanded T cells in peripheral blood (dated by TCRdb to the late 2010s). The study in broad terms: Technical replicates were generated by sequencing separate aliquots of the same genomic DNA pool, and four replicates were compared pairwise.

What the authors observed across the whole study: The binomial model flagged approximately 1.1 differentially abundant clones between technical replicates but around 16 over two weeks and under 25 over around four weeks. For all healthy donors, the variance in clone template counts between two-week samples rose significantly as total template count increased. Across all healthy-donor time intervals, the beta-binomial model significantly cut both the number of clones called differentially abundant and the false-positive rate. The authors expected that biological variance in healthy repertoires might rise further over much longer intervals, such as months to years.

TCRbeta CDR3 regions were profiled with the immunoSEQ Assay using bias-controlled multiplex PCR amplification of genomic DNA. As for the original processing: The absolute abundance of each unique TCRbeta CDR3 region was quantified after sequences were collapsed and filtered. Differential abundance was assessed using a binomial (Fisher-equivalent) model and a beta-binomial model in which time-dependent variance fitted from healthy donors was added. Clones with fewer than 5 combined templates were excluded, and clones with Benjamini-Hochberg FDR below 0.01 were called differentially abundant. Using the form v = (b*log(k)+a)^2, the beta-binomial variance was modeled as a function of the total template count across the two samples. Not all clones reach the TCRdb copy of this immuneACCESS table, which keeps in-frame sequences only. Checked studies attribute under half of the gap to unresolved V genes and leave the rest unexplained. V, J and clone size are those of that table, while D and trimming were read from the DNA. For this sample there are about 110,000 clones; about 87% appear just once. The top ten constitute under 9% of the sample.

The sample taken for sequencing was blood. This clonotype originated in a person aged 18 to 69 in good health. The V gene is TRBV5-4 and the J gene is TRBJ2-7; the D gene cannot be resolved beyond TRBD1 or TRBD2, each matching 5 bases. The sequence in DNA is TGTGCCAGCAGCTCCTCCGGGACGGCGAAGTACTTC. Translated, it gives CASSSSGTAKYF.